Shown below are 3 T cell receptor beta chains from a single sample sequenced in a study of blood T cell repertoires in COVID-19. Some clones are missing from TCRdb's copy, which holds only in-frame ones; the method was immunoSEQ multiplex PCR. The repertoire includes roughly 60,000 clones, almost 85% of them detected once, and about 13% sits in the top ten. Source material: peripheral blood. These receptors were taken from a human donor in a cohort sampled during active COVID-19.

In this sample, this clone is medium-sized (0.01 to 0.1%). The chain employs TRBV2 and TRBJ2-3; TRBD2 is a possible D gene (6 bases). This CDR3 contains 15 residues. With 7 bases removed from V and 4 bases from J, the gap between germline ends came to 18 bases. The germline V gene has CDR1 SNHLY and CDR2 FYNNEI. CDR3 sequence (DNA): TGTGCCAGCAACCCCCTCTGGAGGGAACCAGATACGCAGTATTTT. Translated: CASNPLWREPDTQYF. Full variable domain (outside the CDR3, taken from reference TRBV2 and TRBJ2-3): EPEVTQTPSHQVTQMGQEVILRCVPISNHLYFYWYRQILGQKVEFLVSFYNNEISEKSEIFDDQFSVERPDGSNFTLKIRSTKLEDSAMYFCASNPLWREPDTQYFGPGTRLTVL.

The chain links TRBV6-6 to TRBJ2-5; 7 bases are a match to TRBD1. Germline-derived CDR1 and CDR2 are MNHNY and SVGAGI (reference sequence). This CDR3 contains 14 residues. V dropped 6 bases and J dropped 4; count of bases not matched to a gene: 8. This CDR3 reads CASSHGQAGETQYF. The CDR3 bases are TGTGCCAGCAGCCACGGACAGGCGGGAGAGACCCAGTACTTC.

The chain carries TRBV18 and TRBJ2-7; 13 bases agree with TRBD2. V shed 6 bases and J 4 bases; nucleotides not matched to a gene: 6. CDR3 length: 15 residues. Germline V gene data show CDR1 as KGHSH and CDR2 as LQKENI. CDR3 sequence reads: CASSPGTSGVYEQYF. DNA of the CDR3: TGTGCCAGCTCGCCCGGGACTAGCGGGGTATACGAGCAGTACTTC.